This TCR beta chain was sequenced in a study of blood T cell repertoires in COVID-19. Study in general: The United States, Italy and Spain supplied acute and convalescent COVID-19 samples. Nucleic acid was either cDNA or gDNA, and it came from T cells, B-cell-depleted T cells, or PBMCs.

Per the original methods: Estimated nucleated cell counts came from reference gene primer amplification. Only in-frame clones appear in the TCRdb table, and some are missing; sequencing was by immunoSEQ multiplex PCR. V and J calls and clone size follow that table, whereas D and trimming were derived from the DNA. The table includes about 74,000 clones, around 88% detected once. The receptor comes from a woman older than 75 with active or convalescent COVID-19. Sequenced input: peripheral blood.

CDR3 coding DNA: TGTGCCAGCAGTCAGACAGGGGTTGGAGCTAACTATGGCTACACCTTC. Residues: CASSQTGVGANYGYTF. The chain is built from TRBV2 and TRBJ1-2; TRBD1 matches 8 bases. Germline CDR1 reads SNHLY; CDR2 reads FYNNEI. Losses at the gene ends were 5 bases for V and 0 bases for J; bases not matched to a gene: 8. CDR3 size: 16 residues.